Below, 26 T cell receptor beta chains from the same sample are listed, as sequenced in a study of OX40 agonist ivuxolimab in advanced cancers. Generated by immunoSEQ multiplex PCR, the TCRdb table keeps only in-frame clones and is missing some. Of 50,000 or so clones listed, approximately 90% were seen once; the top ten hold about 28%. This material consisted of CD4+ or CD8+ T cells sorted from blood, taken in a trial of the OX40 agonist ivuxolimab. These receptors were collected from an adult with an advanced solid tumor such as melanoma, head and neck, liver or kidney cancer.

The CDR3 here is CASSIPAGAGQPQYF. The CDR3 coding sequence is TGTGCCAGTAGTATACCAGCGGGAGCCGGACAGCCTCAGTACTTC. The chain employs TRBV19 and TRBJ2-4; the match to TRBD2 covers 8 bases. The germline V gene encodes CDR1 LNHDA and CDR2 SQIVND (reference sequence). This CDR3 spans 15 amino acids. The V and J ends lost 2 bases and 12 bases, in that order; junction bases with no gene match: 12.

This clone was observed a single time. The gene calls are TRBV15 and TRBJ1-2, with D perhaps matching TRBD1 (5 bases). The CDR3 consists of 16 residues. The V end was cut by 0 bases, the J end by 7 bases, with 18 bases between. Per germline, CDR1 LNHNV and CDR2 YYDKDF (reference sequence). CDR3 region: CATSRDRVGGSGGYTF. DNA of the CDR3: TGTGCCACCAGCAGAGATCGAGTTGGGGGGAGCGGTGGCTACACCTTC. The variable domain in full, with the rest retrieved from reference TRBV15 and TRBJ1-2, is DAMVIQNPRYQVTQFGKPVTLSCSQTLNHNVMYWYQQKSSQAPKLLFHYYDKDFNNEADTPDNFQSRRPNTSFCFLDIRSPGLGDTAMYLCATSRDRVGGSGGYTFGSGTRLTVV.

This chain links TRBV27 with TRBJ1-5, with D possibly TRBD1 on 5 matching bases. Deletions cut 3 bases from V and 6 bases from J, with 9 bases between. CDR1 is MNHEY, CDR2 SMNVEV, per germline (reference sequence). The CDR3 is 13 amino acids. The CDR3 protein is CASSFSGTQPQHF. CDR3 nucleotides: TGTGCCAGCAGTTTCTCAGGGACTCAGCCCCAGCATTTT.

J is TRBJ2-1 and V is TRBV7-9; maybe TRBD1 (6 bases). The CDR3 runs to 12 residues. V lost 5 bases to trimming and J lost 6 bases, with 8 bases between them. Germline CDR1 and CDR2: SEHNR and FQNEAQ (reference sequence). CDR3 sequence (DNA): TGTGCCAGCAGCCAGGACAGCAATGAGCAGTTCTTC. This codes for CASSQDSNEQFF.

A few counts support this clone. The gene calls are TRBV4-1 and TRBJ2-7; D remains ambiguous. V lost 0 bases to trimming and J lost 4 bases, with 16 bases between them. This CDR3 contains 16 residues. Looked up from germline, CDR1 is MGHRA and CDR2 is YSYEKL. CDR3 DNA: TGCGCCAGCAGCCAAGAAACTGGGCTCGTCGGTTACGAGCAGTACTTC. It is translated as CASSQETGLVGYEQYF.

The chain recombines TRBV5-1 with TRBJ2-1; 7 bases map to TRBD1. The CDR3 totals 15 residues. V shed 0 bases, J shed 8 bases, and the junction held 8 bases outside the gene matches. Germline-derived CDR1 and CDR2 are SGHRS and YFSETQ. The CDR3 nucleotides read TGCGCCAGCAGCTTGGAGACAGGGAGTGGCGATGAGCAGTTCTTC. Amino acids: CASSLETGSGDEQFF. The full variable domain, its missing parts supplied by reference TRBV5-1 and TRBJ2-1, is KAGVTQTPRYLIKTRGQQVTLSCSPISGHRSVSWYQQTPGQGLQFLFEYFSETQRNKGNFPGRFSGRQFSNSRSEMNVSTLELGDSALYLCASSLETGSGDEQFFGPGTRLTVL.

The gene calls are TRBV16 and TRBJ2-7, with 13 nucleotides matching TRBD2. V trimming: 4 bases; J trimming: 6 bases; junction bases outside the gene matches: 3. The CDR3 has 14 residues. Germline-derived CDR1 and CDR2 are KGHSY and FQNENV. The CDR3 sequence is CASSPRLAGGEQYF. For the CDR3, the DNA is TGTGCCAGCAGCCCCAGACTAGCGGGGGGCGAGCAGTACTTC.

The J gene is TRBJ2-1, the V gene TRBV11-2, with 11 nucleotides matching TRBD1. From germline, CDR1 is SGHAT and CDR2 FQNNGV. The CDR3 covers 16 residues. V shed 1 base, J shed 8 bases, and the junction held 7 bases outside the gene matches. The CDR3 nucleotides are TGTGCCAGCAGCTTAGGGACAGGGGGCGCTGGGGATGAGCAGTTCTTC. Its translation is CASSLGTGGAGDEQFF.

V usage is TRBV19 and J usage is TRBJ2-7; 9 nucleotides align to TRBD1. The CDR3 has 13 amino acids. The V and J ends lost 5 bases and 3 bases, in that order; junction bases with no gene match: 2. CDR1 and CDR2 from the germline V gene are LNHDA and SQIVND (reference sequence). The CDR3 nucleotides read TGTGCCAGTAGTGGGACAGGGTTCTACGAGCAGTACTTC. The encoded protein is CASSGTGFYEQYF.

The V and J genes are TRBV6-6 and TRBJ2-2, with 7 bases that match TRBD1. Per the germline V gene, CDR1 is MNHNY and CDR2 is SVGAGI (reference sequence). The CDR3 sequence is 14 residues long. J was trimmed by 8 bases and V by 2 bases; bases with no gene match: 5. CDR3 DNA: TGTGCCAGCAGTTACACAGGGGTTTCAGGGGAGCTGTTTTTT. It yields the protein CASSYTGVSGELFF.

The chain uses TRBV10-2 and TRBJ1-2; D might be TRBD1 (6 bases). The CDR3 covers 16 residues. Germline values: CDR1 WSHSY, CDR2 SAAADI. V lost 0 bases and J 6 bases, leaving 17 bases between the germline ends. CDR3 bases: TGCGCCAGCAGTGAGTCGTTGGGGGGCCAGCGGGATGGCTACACCTTC. Protein: CASSESLGGQRDGYTF.

The rearrangement links TRBV28 to TRBJ2-1; a weak D match, TRBD1 (5 bases). CDR3 length equals 15 residues. V was cut by 5 bases and J by 7 bases, with 18 bases left in between. Germline V gene data show CDR1 as MDHEN and CDR2 as SYDVKM. The CDR3 reads CASSPISRQKNEQFF. Here the CDR3 DNA reads TGTGCCAGCAGTCCAATATCTAGACAGAAAAATGAGCAGTTCTTC.

The chain couples TRBV6-4 to TRBJ2-5; D is uncertain. The CDR3 consists of 15 residues. Germline CDR1 reads MRHNA; CDR2 reads SNTAGT. V lost 6 bases and J 4 bases, leaving 18 bases between the germline ends. CDR3 sequence: CASREGSPTLETQYF. In DNA form, the CDR3 reads TGTGCCAGCAGAGAAGGGTCCCCAACCTTAGAGACCCAGTACTTC.

V usage is TRBV12-5 and J usage is TRBJ2-5; the match to TRBD2 covers 12 bases. Germline values: CDR1 LGHNT, CDR2 FRNRAP. J lost 1 base, V lost 4 bases, and 7 bases had no gene match. The CDR3 is 17 amino acids. CDR3 amino acids: CASGSPEGLAGQETQYF. As DNA, the CDR3 is TGTGCTAGTGGTTCCCCGGAGGGACTAGCGGGCCAAGAGACCCAGTACTTC.

The genes are TRBV6-4 and TRBJ1-1, with D possibly TRBD1 on 6 matching bases. The CDR3 is 13 amino acids. Trimming left V 0 bases short and J 5 bases short, with 7 bases between. Looked up from germline, CDR1 is MRHNA and CDR2 is SNTAGT. In DNA form, the CDR3 reads TGTGCCAGCAGTGACTCACAGGGAACTGAAGCTTTCTTT. Its protein product is CASSDSQGTEAFF.

The chain uses TRBV6-8 and TRBJ1-5; no definite D call. From germline, CDR1 is MNHGY and CDR2 SAAAGT. The germline V and J ends were trimmed by 9 bases and 4 bases, with 19 bases remaining between them. There are 15 residues in the CDR3. CDR3 sequence (DNA): TGTGCCAGACCTCCGAATCCGATGGGTAATCAGCCCCAGCATTTT. This sequence encodes CARPPNPMGNQPQHF.

This rearrangement joins TRBV30 to TRBJ1-1; TRBD1 might be the D (5 bases). This CDR3 has 12 amino acids. Germline V gene lookup returns CDR1 GTSNPN and CDR2 SVGIG (reference sequence). Trimming removed 2 bases from V and 10 bases from J, with 14 bases in between. CDR3 DNA: TGTGCCTGGAGTCCGACACAGGTTGGAGCTTTCTTT. This encodes CAWSPTQVGAFF.

The J gene is TRBJ1-1, the V gene TRBV27, with 9 bases matching TRBD1. V shed 5 bases, J shed 1 base, and the junction held 11 bases outside the gene matches. Germline-derived CDR1 and CDR2 are MNHEY and SMNVEV (reference sequence). The CDR3 length is 17 residues. The CDR3 is CASSPHPQGAKNTEAFF. DNA of the CDR3: TGTGCCAGCAGTCCCCATCCACAGGGGGCGAAGAACACTGAAGCTTTCTTT.

The chain joins TRBV6-5 to TRBJ1-6; 10 bases fit TRBD1. CDR1 is MNHEY, CDR2 SVGAGI, per germline. This CDR3 spans 14 amino acids. J lost 7 bases, V lost 6 bases, and 3 bases had no gene match. CDR3 loop: CASRSGQGNSPLHF. CDR3 sequence (DNA): TGTGCCAGCAGGTCGGGACAGGGGAATTCACCCCTCCACTTT.

This chain joins TRBV4-1 and TRBJ1-5; D unclear. Germline lookup yields CDR1 MGHRA and CDR2 YSYEKL. Deletions cut 1 base from V and 5 bases from J, with 12 bases between. The CDR3 spans 15 residues. CDR3 protein: CASSQVEGFDQPQHF. CDR3 DNA sequence: TGCGCCAGCAGCCAAGTGGAGGGTTTCGATCAGCCCCAGCATTTT.

This chain links TRBV7-6 with TRBJ2-2; possible D gene TRBD1, 6 bases. Germline assignment: CDR1 SGHVS and CDR2 FNYEAQ. The germline V and J ends were trimmed by 5 bases and 7 bases, with 20 bases remaining between them. The CDR3 runs 16 residues. For the CDR3, the DNA is TGTGCCAGCAGCCCAACAGGGCACAATCTGTTCGGGGAGCTGTTTTTT. Encoded protein: CASSPTGHNLFGELFF.

The chain couples TRBV5-1 to TRBJ2-1; D may match TRBD1 or TRBD2 (5 bases each). CDR3 length: 14 amino acids. The germline CDR1 and CDR2 sequences are SGHRS and YFSETQ. V was trimmed by 3 bases and J by 0 bases, leaving 7 bases between them. This chain's CDR3 is CASSSGSSYNEQFF. The CDR3 nucleotides are TGCGCCAGCAGCTCAGGGAGCTCCTACAATGAGCAGTTCTTC. The variable domain in full, with the rest retrieved from reference TRBV5-1 and TRBJ2-1, is KAGVTQTPRYLIKTRGQQVTLSCSPISGHRSVSWYQQTPGQGLQFLFEYFSETQRNKGNFPGRFSGRQFSNSRSEMNVSTLELGDSALYLCASSSGSSYNEQFFGPGTRLTVL.

This chain connects TRBV7-9 to TRBJ1-2; D call uncertain. CDR1 and CDR2 from the germline V gene are SEHNR and FQNEAQ (reference sequence). This CDR3 is built from 13 residues. Trimming pared 5 bases from V and 2 bases from J, leaving 9 bases between. The CDR3 spells CASSEGSNYGYTF. The CDR3 coding sequence is TGTGCCAGCAGCGAAGGATCCAACTATGGCTACACCTTC.

This rearrangement joins TRBV19 to TRBJ1-1; 9 positions agree with TRBD1. CDR1 is LNHDA, CDR2 SQIVND, per germline (reference sequence). Trimming at V came to 11 bases and at J to 0 bases, leaving 10 bases not matched to a gene. This CDR3 is built from 15 residues. The CDR3: CASVYGTGLNTEAFF. DNA of the CDR3: TGTGCCTCAGTATATGGGACAGGGTTGAACACTGAAGCTTTCTTT. Together with reference TRBV19 and TRBJ1-1, the CDR3 gives the full variable domain: DGGITQSPKYLFRKEGQNVTLSCEQNLNHDAMYWYRQDPGQGLRLIYYSQIVNDFQKGDIAEGYSVSREKKESFPLTVTSAQKNPTAFYLCASVYGTGLNTEAFFGQGTRLTVV.

The genes are TRBV7-6 and TRBJ2-3; TRBD2 aligns across 10 bases. Germline trimming cut 2 bases from V and 3 bases from J; bases unmatched to any gene: 5. CDR3 length: 16 amino acids. CDR1 and CDR2 (germline): SGHVS, FNYEAQ. The CDR3 bases are TGTGCCAGCAGCTTATGGGCTAGCGGGGGAACAGATACGCAGTATTTT. This sequence encodes CASSLWASGGTDTQYF.

This chain uses TRBV6-6 with TRBJ2-1; D is unclear. CDR1 and CDR2 from the germline V gene are MNHNY and SVGAGI (reference sequence). The CDR3 covers 13 residues. V lost 0 bases and J lost 9, with 9 bases in between. As DNA, the CDR3 is TGTGCCAGCAGTTACTCGATAGGAAGTGAGCAGTTCTTC. This gives the protein CASSYSIGSEQFF.